These T cell receptor beta chains were read from a single sample in a study of OX40 agonist ivuxolimab in advanced cancers. Assay: immunoSEQ multiplex PCR; the TCRdb copy retains only in-frame clones and omits some. This table holds roughly 92,000 clones, 92% found once. Sample: CD4+ or CD8+ T cells sorted from blood, taken in a trial of the OX40 agonist ivuxolimab. The origin of the receptors is an adult with an advanced solid tumor such as melanoma, head and neck, liver or kidney cancer. Each CDR3 is given with its conserved first and last residue. The D gene is left open where the match is weak. Clone size appears in some rows only: once, few, many, or a class for an expanded clone.

CDR3nt: TGCAGCGGTGATACAGGCCGCACTGAAGCTTTCTTT
CDR3aa: CSGDTGRTEAFF
d_gene: NA
v_gene: TRBV29-1
j_gene: TRBJ1-1
abundance: few

CDR3nt: TGCAGCGTTAGCGGGAGGGCCACGAATGAGCAGTTCTTC
CDR3aa: CSVSGRATNEQFF
d_gene: TRBD2
v_gene: TRBV29-1
j_gene: TRBJ2-1
abundance: medium-sized

CDR3nt: TGTGCCAGCAGTGAAGGGCCTCCTAACTATGGCTACACCTTC
CDR3aa: CASSEGPPNYGYTF
d_gene: NA
v_gene: TRBV6-1
j_gene: TRBJ1-2
abundance: NA

CDR3nt: TGTGCCAGCAGCCCCTACTCTAGCGGGGGTTACAATGAGCAGTTCTTC
CDR3aa: CASSPYSSGGYNEQFF
d_gene: TRBD2
v_gene: TRBV7-8
j_gene: TRBJ2-1
abundance: NA

CDR3nt: TGTGCCAGCAGTGAATACAGACACTCCTACGAGCAGTACTTC
CDR3aa: CASSEYRHSYEQYF
d_gene: NA
v_gene: TRBV6-1
j_gene: TRBJ2-7
abundance: once

CDR3nt: TGTGCCAGCAGAGTAGGGTTCCATGAGCAGTTCTTC
CDR3aa: CASRVGFHEQFF
d_gene: NA
v_gene: TRBV2
j_gene: TRBJ2-1
abundance: NA

CDR3nt: TGCGCCAGCAGCCAAGACGGCGGGGTCCTTAATGAAAAACTGTTTTTT
CDR3aa: CASSQDGGVLNEKLFF
d_gene: NA
v_gene: TRBV4-3
j_gene: TRBJ1-4
abundance: NA

CDR3nt: TGTGCCTTAACTCAAAGGAACTATGGCTACACCTTC
CDR3aa: CALTQRNYGYTF
d_gene: NA
v_gene: TRBV2
j_gene: TRBJ1-2
abundance: once

CDR3nt: TGTGCCAGCAGCCCCCGACAGGGGAAAAACACCGGGGAGCTGTTTTTT
CDR3aa: CASSPRQGKNTGELFF
d_gene: TRBD1
v_gene: TRBV11-3
j_gene: TRBJ2-2
abundance: NA

CDR3nt: TGTGCCACCAGCAGACCCCTCTATAATGAGCAGTTCTTC
CDR3aa: CATSRPLYNEQFF
d_gene: NA
v_gene: TRBV15
j_gene: TRBJ2-1
abundance: NA

CDR3nt: TGTGCCAGCAGCCTCTCAACCCGAGGAGTCGGTTTCGGGGAGCTGTTTTTT
CDR3aa: CASSLSTRGVGFGELFF
d_gene: NA
v_gene: TRBV14
j_gene: TRBJ2-2
abundance: NA

CDR3nt: TGTGCCAGCAGCAGCTTCCAAGAGACCCAGTACTTC
CDR3aa: CASSSFQETQYF
d_gene: NA
v_gene: TRBV11-2
j_gene: TRBJ2-5
abundance: NA

CDR3nt: TGCGCCAGCAGTGAGGTTAACAGGCCGAACACCGGGGAGCTGTTTTTT
CDR3aa: CASSEVNRPNTGELFF
d_gene: NA
v_gene: TRBV10-1
j_gene: TRBJ2-2
abundance: NA

CDR3nt: TGTGCCAGCAGCTTAGATCGTGGGGGTTACACTGAAGCTTTCTTT
CDR3aa: CASSLDRGGYTEAFF
d_gene: NA
v_gene: TRBV11-2
j_gene: TRBJ1-1
abundance: NA

CDR3nt: TGCAGCGGTTTCCCCGGACCAGACGGGGAGACCCAGTACTTC
CDR3aa: CSGFPGPDGETQYF
d_gene: NA
v_gene: TRBV29-1
j_gene: TRBJ2-5
abundance: NA

CDR3nt: TGTGCCAGCAGTTACTCGGGCGGCTCGGCTGAAGCTTTCTTT
CDR3aa: CASSYSGGSAEAFF
d_gene: NA
v_gene: TRBV6-5
j_gene: TRBJ1-1
abundance: NA

CDR3nt: TGTGCCAGCAGCGAGGACGGGAGCTCCTACAATGAGCAGTTCTTC
CDR3aa: CASSEDGSSYNEQFF
d_gene: NA
v_gene: TRBV9
j_gene: TRBJ2-1
abundance: NA

CDR3nt: TGTGCCAGCAGTTGGAGAGGCGGGGGAAGCACAGATACGCAGTATTTT
CDR3aa: CASSWRGGGSTDTQYF
d_gene: TRBD2
v_gene: TRBV6-5
j_gene: TRBJ2-3
abundance: NA

CDR3nt: TGTGCCAGCAGTATCGACAGCGGGTTGAACACTGAAGCTTTCTTT
CDR3aa: CASSIDSGLNTEAFF
d_gene: NA
v_gene: TRBV6-1
j_gene: TRBJ1-1
abundance: NA

CDR3nt: TGTGCCTGGAGTGCAGGGGGCGCCGGTTACGAGCAGTACTTC
CDR3aa: CAWSAGGAGYEQYF
d_gene: TRBD1
v_gene: TRBV30
j_gene: TRBJ2-7
abundance: NA

CDR3nt: TGTGCCAGTAGTATAGGTTGGGGACAGGGAGTCTATGGCTACACCTTC
CDR3aa: CASSIGWGQGVYGYTF
d_gene: TRBD1
v_gene: TRBV19
j_gene: TRBJ1-2
abundance: NA

CDR3nt: TGCGCCAGCAGCTGGGGGGACCATGAGCAGTTCTTC
CDR3aa: CASSWGDHEQFF
d_gene: NA
v_gene: TRBV5-1
j_gene: TRBJ2-1
abundance: NA

CDR3nt: TGTGCCAGTAGTATAGGAGGGGACGGCTACACCTTC
CDR3aa: CASSIGGDGYTF
d_gene: NA
v_gene: TRBV19
j_gene: TRBJ1-2
abundance: NA

CDR3nt: TGTGCCAGCCTGACCCCGGGACCTCGGGAGACCCAGTACTTC
CDR3aa: CASLTPGPRETQYF
d_gene: NA
v_gene: TRBV6-6
j_gene: TRBJ2-5
abundance: NA

CDR3nt: TGTGCCAGCACCACCGGGACAGCCTCCTACGAGCAGTACTTC
CDR3aa: CASTTGTASYEQYF
d_gene: TRBD1
v_gene: TRBV7-8
j_gene: TRBJ2-7
abundance: NA

CDR3nt: TGTGCCAGCAGCGTAGATGCAGGGGAGGGTCAGCCCCAGCATTTT
CDR3aa: CASSVDAGEGQPQHF
d_gene: NA
v_gene: TRBV9
j_gene: TRBJ1-5
abundance: few

CDR3nt: TGCGCCAGCAGCCAAGATAATCCACACCCGAACACTGAAGCTTTCTTT
CDR3aa: CASSQDNPHPNTEAFF
d_gene: NA
v_gene: TRBV4-3
j_gene: TRBJ1-1
abundance: NA

CDR3nt: TGTGCCAGCAGTCCCGGGACAGGGCCCTACGAGCAGTACTTC
CDR3aa: CASSPGTGPYEQYF
d_gene: TRBD1
v_gene: TRBV6-1
j_gene: TRBJ2-7
abundance: NA

CDR3nt: TGTGCCAGCAGCCACAGGGATAATCAGCCCCAGCATTTT
CDR3aa: CASSHRDNQPQHF
d_gene: NA
v_gene: TRBV27
j_gene: TRBJ1-5
abundance: NA

CDR3nt: TGTGCCAGCTCACCACCGATCCCTGGCGGGGACAATGAGCAGTTCTTC
CDR3aa: CASSPPIPGGDNEQFF
d_gene: NA
v_gene: TRBV18
j_gene: TRBJ2-1
abundance: NA

CDR3nt: TGTGCCAGTAGTATAGAGAGGGACTCCTACAATGAGCAGTTCTTC
CDR3aa: CASSIERDSYNEQFF
d_gene: NA
v_gene: TRBV19
j_gene: TRBJ2-1
abundance: NA